The source of this T cell receptor beta chain is a study of T cell repertoires in cytomegalovirus infection. Study-level results: Ex vivo responses were dominated by HLA-C-restricted CMV-specific TCR beta clonotypes. Carriage of CMV together with the relevant HLA was identifiable through cumulative public TCR beta family frequency.

There are 11 residues in the CDR3. Germline V gene data show CDR1 as SGHVT and CDR2 as SQSDAQ. Comments on this clonotype: Its target is unknown. Its ends do not fully match the called genes, so a read error is possible.

TCRdb itself ran the reads through MiXCR, one entry per CDR3 protein. The sample lists roughly 860,000 distinct CDR3 sequences, over 25% seen once, with around 12% in the top ten. J is TRBJ1-5 and V is TRBV7-4; D not resolved. The receptor comes from a human donor in good health (CMV status not recorded). Some clones in this sample may be carry-over from other donors' samples. The input for sequencing was cultured CD8+ T cells from PBMCs, taken from culture after CMV antigen stimulation. The CDR3 nucleotides are TGTGCCAGCAGCTTACGACGGCATTCGTATTTT. Its protein product is CASSLRRHSYF.